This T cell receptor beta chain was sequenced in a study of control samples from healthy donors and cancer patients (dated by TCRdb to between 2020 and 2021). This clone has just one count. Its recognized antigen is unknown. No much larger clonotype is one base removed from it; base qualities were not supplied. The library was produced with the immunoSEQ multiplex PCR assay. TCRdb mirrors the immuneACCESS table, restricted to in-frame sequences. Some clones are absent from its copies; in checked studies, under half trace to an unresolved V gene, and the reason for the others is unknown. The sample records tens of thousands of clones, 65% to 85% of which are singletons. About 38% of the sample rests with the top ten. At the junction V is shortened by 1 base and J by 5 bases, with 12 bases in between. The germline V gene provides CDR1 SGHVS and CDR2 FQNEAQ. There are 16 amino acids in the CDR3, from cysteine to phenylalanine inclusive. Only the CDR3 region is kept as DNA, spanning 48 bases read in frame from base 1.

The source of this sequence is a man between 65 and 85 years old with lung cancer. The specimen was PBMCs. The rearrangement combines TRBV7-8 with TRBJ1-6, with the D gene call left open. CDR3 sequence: CASSLVSQADNSPLHF. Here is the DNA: TGTGCCAGCAGCTTAGTCTCCCAGGCAGATAATTCACCCCTCCACTTT.